The clone carrying this TCR beta chain appeared once. The antigen remains undetermined. Amplification used 60 Vbeta primers and 13 Jbeta primers. Here immunoSEQ multiplex PCR was the method, and the copy in TCRdb shows in-frame clones only, minus some. Altogether some 150,000 clones are present, 80% being singletons, with the ten largest covering about 5%. The data derive from a study of cytomegalovirus exposure and HLA in healthy donors. Overall study results and limits: There were several of the most significant clusters that appeared linked to common viral pathogens in a later analysis.

The TCR sequence derives from a woman between 50 and 59 years old in good health and CMV-seropositive. Sequenced sample: PBMCs.

The CDR3 here is CASSLRTGRTDTQYF. The CDR3 DNA is TGTGCCAGCAGTTTAAGGACAGGGCGCACAGATACGCAGTATTTT. The chain carries TRBV28 and TRBJ2-3, with 8 bases fitting TRBD1. This CDR3 region has 15 residues. Trimming took 2 bases from V and 1 from J; bases not matched to a gene: 2. Germline assignment: CDR1 MDHEN and CDR2 SYDVKM.